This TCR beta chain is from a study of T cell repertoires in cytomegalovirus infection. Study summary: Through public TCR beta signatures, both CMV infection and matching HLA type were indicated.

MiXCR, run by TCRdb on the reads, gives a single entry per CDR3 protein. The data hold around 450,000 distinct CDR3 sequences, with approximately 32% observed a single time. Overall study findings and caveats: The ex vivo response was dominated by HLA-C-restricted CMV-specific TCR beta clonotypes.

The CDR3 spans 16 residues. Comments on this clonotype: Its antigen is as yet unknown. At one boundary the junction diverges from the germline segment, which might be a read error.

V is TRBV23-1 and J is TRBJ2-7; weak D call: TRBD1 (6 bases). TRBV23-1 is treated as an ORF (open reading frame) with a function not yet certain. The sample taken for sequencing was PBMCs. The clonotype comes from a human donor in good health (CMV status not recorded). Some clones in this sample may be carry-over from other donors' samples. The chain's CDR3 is CASSHSTRDTIYVQYF. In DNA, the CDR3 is TGCGCCAGCAGTCATTCAACCCGGGACACCATCTACGTGCAGTACTTC.